This is a list of T cell receptor beta chains from one sample in a study of T cells of healthy individuals. Each CDR3 protein is one row after TCRdb ran MiXCR on the 5' RACE reads. Among fewer than 90,000 distinct CDR3 sequences, about 5.5% were seen once, and the ten largest hold 7.5% to 9.5%. All receptors come from a female donor in good health. Each CDR3 is given with its conserved first and last residue. A D gene is named only where the DNA matches it firmly. Only some rows state a clone size, as once, few, many or a class for expanded clones.

j_call d_call clone_size v_call cdr3_aa cdr3_nt
TRBJ1-4 - many TRBV20-1 CSARQGDGYEKLFF TGCAGTGCTAGGCAGGGAGACGGCTATGAAAAACTGTTTTTT
TRBJ1-2 - many TRBV4-3 CASSQALGPIYGYTF TGCGCCAGCAGCCAAGCCCTGGGCCCCATCTATGGCTACACCTTC
TRBJ2-3 - many TRBV7-2 CASSLGPSTDTQYF TGTGCCAGCAGCTTAGGACCGAGCACAGATACGCAGTATTTT
TRBJ2-1 - many TRBV6-6 CASSWTVNEQFF TGTGCCAGCAGCTGGACAGTCAATGAGCAGTTCTTC
TRBJ2-6 - many TRBV7-9 CASSVTEARSGANVLTF TGTGCCAGCAGCGTTACTGAGGCCCGTTCCGGGGCCAACGTCCTGACTTTC
TRBJ1-6 - many TRBV7-6 CASRPGSSYNSPLHF TGTGCCAGCAGGCCTGGGAGCTCCTATAATTCACCCCTCCACTTT
TRBJ2-6 - many TRBV7-6 CASSLQGANVLTF TGTGCCAGCAGCTTACAGGGGGCCAACGTCCTGACTTTC
TRBJ1-6 - many TRBV5-4 CASSGGTGRSSPLHF TGTGCCAGCAGCGGGGGAACAGGGCGTTCTTCACCCCTCCACTTT
TRBJ1-6 - many TRBV12-3/TRBV12-4 CASSLAGTRNSPLHF TGTGCCAGCAGTTTAGCAGGGACAAGGAATTCACCCCTCCACTTT
TRBJ2-7 TRBD2 - TRBV19 CASSIIGLAGPYEQYF TGTGCCAGTAGTATCATCGGACTAGCGGGACCCTACGAGCAGTACTTC
TRBJ2-5 - few TRBV6-2/TRBV6-3 CASSYWATSGETQYF TGTGCCAGCAGTTATTGGGCCACCAGCGGGGAGACCCAGTACTTC
TRBJ1-1 - few TRBV18 CASSPDSTEAFF TGTGCCAGCTCTCCGGACAGCACTGAAGCTTTCTTT
TRBJ2-3 - - TRBV6-1 CASSEVRSDTQYF TGTGCCAGCAGTGAAGTAAGGTCCGATACGCAGTATTTT
TRBJ1-2 - few TRBV28 CASSPGQFSGYGYTF TGTGCCAGCAGTCCGGGACAATTTTCTGGCTATGGCTACACCTTC
TRBJ1-6 - many TRBV5-1 CASSLAGRTSNSPLHF TGCGCCAGCAGCCTGGCCGGAAGGACGTCTAATTCACCCCTCCACTTT
TRBJ1-3 - many TRBV7-2 CASSWGVAGPGGNTIYF TGTGCCAGCAGCTGGGGGGTAGCGGGCCCCGGCGGAAACACCATATATTTT
TRBJ1-1 - many TRBV9 CASSVAVNTEAFF TGTGCCAGCAGCGTCGCCGTGAACACTGAAGCTTTCTTT
TRBJ1-2 - - TRBV5-1 CASSLAVGQAIYGYTF TGCGCCAGCAGCTTGGCGGTCGGGCAGGCTATCTATGGCTACACCTTC
TRBJ2-6 - many TRBV12-3/TRBV12-4 CASSLRQDNVLTF TGTGCCAGCAGTTTACGGCAGGACAACGTCCTGACTTTC
TRBJ2-2 TRBD2 few TRBV2 CASSEKAGRAGELFF TGTGCCAGCAGTGAAAAAGCGGGAAGGGCTGGGGAGCTGTTTTTT
TRBJ2-3 - many TRBV7-2 CASSPFFDGTDTQYF TGTGCCAGCAGCCCCTTCTTCGATGGCACAGATACGCAGTATTTT
TRBJ2-5 TRBD2 - TRBV7-2 CASSLGLAGGETQYF TGTGCCAGCAGCTTAGGACTAGCGGGAGGAGAGACCCAGTACTTC
TRBJ1-1 - - TRBV20-1 CSAMWTANTEAFF TGCAGTGCTATGTGGACAGCGAACACTGAAGCTTTCTTT
TRBJ2-1 TRBD2 many TRBV7-9 CASKRGADNEQFF TGTGCCAGTAAGCGGGGCGCCGACAATGAGCAGTTCTTC
TRBJ2-1 - many TRBV11-3 CASSLGLFPDIETYNEQFF TGTGCCAGCAGCTTAGGTCTATTTCCGGACATCGAAACCTACAATGAGCAGTTCTTC
TRBJ1-6 - - TRBV6-6 CASSYRGLGNSPLHF TGTGCCAGCAGTTACAGAGGGCTTGGAAATTCACCCCTCCACTTT
TRBJ1-1 - - TRBV3-1 CASSQVVVAEAFF TGTGCCAGCAGCCAAGTGGTAGTGGCTGAAGCTTTCTTT
TRBJ1-1 - few TRBV2 CASRDSQNTEAFF TGTGCCAGCAGGGACAGTCAAAACACTGAAGCTTTCTTT
TRBJ1-1 - few TRBV6-5 CASSYGGEANTEAFF TGTGCCAGCAGTTACGGGGGGGAAGCGAACACTGAAGCTTTCTTT
TRBJ2-7 - many TRBV2 CASSERRLYEQYF TGTGCCAGCAGTGAAAGGCGGCTCTACGAGCAGTACTTC